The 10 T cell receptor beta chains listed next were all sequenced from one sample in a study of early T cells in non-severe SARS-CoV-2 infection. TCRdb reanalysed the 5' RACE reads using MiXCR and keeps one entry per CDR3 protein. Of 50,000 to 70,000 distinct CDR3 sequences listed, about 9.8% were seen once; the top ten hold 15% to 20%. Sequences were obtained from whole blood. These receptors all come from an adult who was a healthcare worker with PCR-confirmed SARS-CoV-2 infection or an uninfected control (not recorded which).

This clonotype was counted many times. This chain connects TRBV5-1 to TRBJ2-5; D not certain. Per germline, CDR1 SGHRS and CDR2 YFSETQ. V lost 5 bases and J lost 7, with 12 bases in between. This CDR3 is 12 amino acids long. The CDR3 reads CASSQDIGTQYF. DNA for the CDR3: TGCGCCAGCAGTCAGGATATCGGGACCCAGTACTTC.

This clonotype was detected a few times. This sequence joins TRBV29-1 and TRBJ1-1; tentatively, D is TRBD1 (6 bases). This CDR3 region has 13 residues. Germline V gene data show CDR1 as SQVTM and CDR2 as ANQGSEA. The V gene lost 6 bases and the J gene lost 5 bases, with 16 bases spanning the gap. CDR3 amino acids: CSVRQEEWTEAFF. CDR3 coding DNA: TGCAGCGTCCGACAGGAAGAGTGGACTGAAGCTTTCTTT.

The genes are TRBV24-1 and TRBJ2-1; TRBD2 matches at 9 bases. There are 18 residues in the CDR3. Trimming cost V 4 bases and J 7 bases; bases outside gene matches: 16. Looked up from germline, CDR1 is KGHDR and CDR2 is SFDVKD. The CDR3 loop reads CATSDPPLPSGVVNEQFF. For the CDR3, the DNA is TGTGCCACCAGTGACCCCCCGTTACCTAGCGGGGTTGTGAATGAGCAGTTCTTC.

This CDR3 is CASCTGFMDTQYF. CDR3 nucleotide sequence: TGTGCCAGCTGCACAGGGTTCATGGATACGCAGTATTTT. This chain joins TRBV7-2 and TRBJ2-3, with a weak D call TRBD1 (6 bases). The CDR3 covers 13 residues. V dropped 8 bases and J dropped 6 bases, with 15 bases sitting between them. Germline assignment: CDR1 SGHTA and CDR2 FQGNSA.

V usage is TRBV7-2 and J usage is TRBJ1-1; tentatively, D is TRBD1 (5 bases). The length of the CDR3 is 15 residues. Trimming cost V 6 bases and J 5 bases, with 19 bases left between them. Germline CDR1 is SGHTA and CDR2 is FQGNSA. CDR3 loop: CASSPWTKGLTEAFF. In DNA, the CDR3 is TGTGCCAGCAGTCCCTGGACGAAGGGGCTTACTGAAGCTTTCTTT.

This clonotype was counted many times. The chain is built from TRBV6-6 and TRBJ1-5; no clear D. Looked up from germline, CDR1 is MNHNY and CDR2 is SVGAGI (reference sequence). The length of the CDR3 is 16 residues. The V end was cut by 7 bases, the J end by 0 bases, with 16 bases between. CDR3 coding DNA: TGTGCCAGCACCTCCTCAGGCGGACGTAGCAATCAGCCCCAGCATTTT. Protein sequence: CASTSSGGRSNQPQHF.

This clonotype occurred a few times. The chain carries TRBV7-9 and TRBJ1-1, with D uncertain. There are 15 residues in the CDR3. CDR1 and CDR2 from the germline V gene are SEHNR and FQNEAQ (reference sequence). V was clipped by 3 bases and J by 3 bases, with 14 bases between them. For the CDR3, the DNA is TGTGCCAGCAGCTTGGAAGGGATAGGAGACACTGAAGCTTTCTTT. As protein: CASSLEGIGDTEAFF.

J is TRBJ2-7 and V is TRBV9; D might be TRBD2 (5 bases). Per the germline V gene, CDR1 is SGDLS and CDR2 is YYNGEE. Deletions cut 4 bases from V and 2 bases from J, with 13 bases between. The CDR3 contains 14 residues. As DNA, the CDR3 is TGTGCCAGCAGCCAAGGACTCAGGCCCTACGAGCAGTACTTC. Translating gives CASSQGLRPYEQYF.

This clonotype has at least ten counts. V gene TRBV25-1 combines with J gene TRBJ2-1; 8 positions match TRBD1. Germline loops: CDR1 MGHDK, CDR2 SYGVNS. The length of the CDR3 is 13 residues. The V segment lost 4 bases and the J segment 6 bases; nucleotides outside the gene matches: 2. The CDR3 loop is CASSVTGGNEQFF. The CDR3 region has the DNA TGTGCCAGCAGTGTCACAGGGGGCAATGAGCAGTTCTTC.

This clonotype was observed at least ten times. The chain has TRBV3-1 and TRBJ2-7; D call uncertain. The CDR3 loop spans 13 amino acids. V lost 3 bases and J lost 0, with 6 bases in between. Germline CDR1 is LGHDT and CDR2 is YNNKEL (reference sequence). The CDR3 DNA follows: TGTGCCAGCAGCCACGGGCTCTCCTACGAGCAGTACTTC. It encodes CASSHGLSYEQYF.